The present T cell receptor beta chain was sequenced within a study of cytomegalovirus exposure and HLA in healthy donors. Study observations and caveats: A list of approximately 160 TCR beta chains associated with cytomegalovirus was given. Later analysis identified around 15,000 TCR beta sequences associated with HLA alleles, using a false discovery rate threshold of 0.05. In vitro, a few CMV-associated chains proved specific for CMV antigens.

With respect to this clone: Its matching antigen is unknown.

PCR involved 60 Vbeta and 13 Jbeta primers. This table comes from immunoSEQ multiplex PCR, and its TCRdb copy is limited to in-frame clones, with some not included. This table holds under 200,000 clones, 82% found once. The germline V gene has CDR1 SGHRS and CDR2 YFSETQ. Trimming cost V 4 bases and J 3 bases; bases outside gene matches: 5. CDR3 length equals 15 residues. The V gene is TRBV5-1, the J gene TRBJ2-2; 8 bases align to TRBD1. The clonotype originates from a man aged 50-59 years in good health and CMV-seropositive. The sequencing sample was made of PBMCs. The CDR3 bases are TGCGCCAGCAGCAGAGGGACAGGATACACCGGGGAGCTGTTTTTT. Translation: CASSRGTGYTGELFF.